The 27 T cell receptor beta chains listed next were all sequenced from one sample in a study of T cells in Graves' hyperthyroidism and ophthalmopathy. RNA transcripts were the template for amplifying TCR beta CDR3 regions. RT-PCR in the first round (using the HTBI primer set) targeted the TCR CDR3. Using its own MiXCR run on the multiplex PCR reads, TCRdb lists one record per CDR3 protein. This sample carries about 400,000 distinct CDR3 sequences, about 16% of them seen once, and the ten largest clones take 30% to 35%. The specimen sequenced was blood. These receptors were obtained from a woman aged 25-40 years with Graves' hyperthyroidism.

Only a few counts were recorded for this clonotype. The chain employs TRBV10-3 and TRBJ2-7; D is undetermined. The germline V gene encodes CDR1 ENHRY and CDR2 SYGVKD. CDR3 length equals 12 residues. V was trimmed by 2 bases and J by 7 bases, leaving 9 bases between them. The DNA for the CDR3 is TGTGCCATCAGTGAGATTATTAGTGAGCAGTACTTC. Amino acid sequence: CAISEIISEQYF.

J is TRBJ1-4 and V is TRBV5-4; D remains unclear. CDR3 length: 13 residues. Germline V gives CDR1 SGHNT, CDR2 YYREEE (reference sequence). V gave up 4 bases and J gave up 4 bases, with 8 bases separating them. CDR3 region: CASSRPGNEKLFF. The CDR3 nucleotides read TGTGCCAGCAGCCGCCCGGGTAATGAAAAACTGTTTTTT.

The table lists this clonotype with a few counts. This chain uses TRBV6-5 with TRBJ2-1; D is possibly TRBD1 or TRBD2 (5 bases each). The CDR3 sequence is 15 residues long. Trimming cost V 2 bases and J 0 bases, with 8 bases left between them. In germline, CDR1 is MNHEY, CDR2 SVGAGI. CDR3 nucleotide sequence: TGTGCCAGCAGTTACGGGGACCCCTCCTACAATGAGCAGTTCTTC. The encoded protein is CASSYGDPSYNEQFF.

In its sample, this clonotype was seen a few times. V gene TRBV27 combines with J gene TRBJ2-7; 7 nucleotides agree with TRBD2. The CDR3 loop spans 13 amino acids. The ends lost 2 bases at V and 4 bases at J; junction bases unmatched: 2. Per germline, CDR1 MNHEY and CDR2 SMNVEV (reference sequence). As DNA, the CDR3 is TGTGCCAGCAGTTTACGGGAGGAGTACGAGCAGTACTTC. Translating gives CASSLREEYEQYF.

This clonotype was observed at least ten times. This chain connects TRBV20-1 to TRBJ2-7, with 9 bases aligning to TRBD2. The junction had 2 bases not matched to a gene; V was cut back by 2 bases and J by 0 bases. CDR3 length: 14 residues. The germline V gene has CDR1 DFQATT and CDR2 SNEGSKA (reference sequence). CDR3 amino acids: CSARNSGSSYEQYF. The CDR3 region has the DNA TGCAGTGCTAGAAATAGCGGGAGCTCCTACGAGCAGTACTTC.

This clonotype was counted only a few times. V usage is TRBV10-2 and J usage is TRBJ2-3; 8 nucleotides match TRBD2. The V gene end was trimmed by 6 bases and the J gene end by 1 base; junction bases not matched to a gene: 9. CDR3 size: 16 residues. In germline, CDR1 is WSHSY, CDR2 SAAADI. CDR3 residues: CASSEGLALRTDTQYF. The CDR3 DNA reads TGCGCCAGCAGCGAAGGACTAGCCCTTCGCACAGATACGCAGTATTTT.

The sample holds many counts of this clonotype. This CDR3 is CASSLEGIISGHRTDTQYF. The CDR3 nucleotides are TGCGCCAGCAGCTTGGAGGGGATTATTAGCGGGCACCGCACAGATACGCAGTATTTT. V and J are TRBV5-1 and TRBJ2-3, with 7 bases fitting TRBD2. Germline CDR1 SGHRS, CDR2 YFSETQ. The CDR3 runs 19 residues. V was pared by 0 bases and J by 1 base, with 14 bases of the junction left unmatched.

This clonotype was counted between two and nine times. CDR3 amino acids: CASSLGLAGVPYEQYF. Here the CDR3 DNA reads TGTGCCAGCAGCTTAGGACTAGCGGGGGTCCCCTACGAGCAGTACTTC. The V call is TRBV7-8, the J call TRBJ2-7, with 12 bases identical to TRBD2. J gave up 2 bases and V 1 base, and 3 bases lay outside the gene matches. CDR3 length equals 16 residues. The V gene's germline CDR1 is SGHVS and CDR2 FQNEAQ.

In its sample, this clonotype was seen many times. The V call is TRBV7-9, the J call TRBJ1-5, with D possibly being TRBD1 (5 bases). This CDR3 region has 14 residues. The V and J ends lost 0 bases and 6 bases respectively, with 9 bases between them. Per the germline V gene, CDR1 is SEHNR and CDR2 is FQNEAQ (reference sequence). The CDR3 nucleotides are TGTGCCAGCAGCTTAGCGGCAGGGTCTCAGCCCCAGCATTTT. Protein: CASSLAAGSQPQHF.

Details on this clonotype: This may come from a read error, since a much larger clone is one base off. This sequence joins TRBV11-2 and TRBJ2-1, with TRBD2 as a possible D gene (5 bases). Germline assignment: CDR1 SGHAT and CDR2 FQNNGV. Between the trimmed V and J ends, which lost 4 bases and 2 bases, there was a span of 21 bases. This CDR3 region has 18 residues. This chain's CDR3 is CASSSYLGAVPAYNEQFF. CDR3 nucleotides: TGTGCCAGCAGCTCCTACCTCGGAGCGGTTCCAGCCTACAATGAGCAGTTCTTC.

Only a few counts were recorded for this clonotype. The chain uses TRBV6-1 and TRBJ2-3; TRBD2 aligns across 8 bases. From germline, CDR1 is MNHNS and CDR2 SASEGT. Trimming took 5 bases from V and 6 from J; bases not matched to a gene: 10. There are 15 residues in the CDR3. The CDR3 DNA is TGTGCCAGCAGTTCGGGAGGGGTTCGTGTGGATACGCAGTATTTT. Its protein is CASSSGGVRVDTQYF.

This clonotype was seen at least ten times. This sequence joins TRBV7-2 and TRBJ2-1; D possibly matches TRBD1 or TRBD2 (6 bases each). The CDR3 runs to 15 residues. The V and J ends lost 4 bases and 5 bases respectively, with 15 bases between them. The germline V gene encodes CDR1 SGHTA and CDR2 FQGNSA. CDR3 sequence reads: CASSSGGSNNNEQFF. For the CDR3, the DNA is TGTGCCAGCAGCTCCGGGGGCTCGAACAACAATGAGCAGTTCTTC.

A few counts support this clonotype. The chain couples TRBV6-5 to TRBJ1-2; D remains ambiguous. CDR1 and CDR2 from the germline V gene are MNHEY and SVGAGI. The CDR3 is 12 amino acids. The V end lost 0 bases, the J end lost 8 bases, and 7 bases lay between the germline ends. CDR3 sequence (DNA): TGTGCCAGCAGTTACTCGAGGGAAGGCTACACCTTC. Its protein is CASSYSREGYTF.

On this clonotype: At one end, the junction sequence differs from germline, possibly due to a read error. The CDR3 DNA follows: TGTGCCAGCAGTCCAGGACTAGCAACAGCTACGCAGTATTTT. It encodes CASSPGLATATQYF. This chain links TRBV2 with TRBJ2-3; 8 bases fit TRBD2. Germline-derived CDR1 and CDR2 are SNHLY and FYNNEI. The CDR3 extends over 14 amino acids.

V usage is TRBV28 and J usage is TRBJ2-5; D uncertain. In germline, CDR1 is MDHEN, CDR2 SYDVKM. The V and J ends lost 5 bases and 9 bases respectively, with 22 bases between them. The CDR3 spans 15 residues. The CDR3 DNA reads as TGTGCCAGCAGTCTTGACCGGTTCCGCTTTGAGGCCCAGTACTTC. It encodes CASSLDRFRFEAQYF.

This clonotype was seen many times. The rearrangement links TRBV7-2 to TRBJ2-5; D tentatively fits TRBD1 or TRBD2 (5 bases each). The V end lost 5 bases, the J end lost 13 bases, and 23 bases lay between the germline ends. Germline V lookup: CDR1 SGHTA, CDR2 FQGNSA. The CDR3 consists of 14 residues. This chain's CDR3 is CASSRDQGITFPYF. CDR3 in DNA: TGTGCCAGCAGCCGGGACCAAGGGATCACGTTCCCGTACTTC.

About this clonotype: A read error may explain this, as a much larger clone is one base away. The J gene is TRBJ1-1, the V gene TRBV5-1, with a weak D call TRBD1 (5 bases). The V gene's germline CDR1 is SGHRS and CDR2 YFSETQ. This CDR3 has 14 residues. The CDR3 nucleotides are TGCGCCAGCAGCTTAACCGGGGCGAACACTAAAGCTTTCTTT. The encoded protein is CASSLTGANTKAFF.

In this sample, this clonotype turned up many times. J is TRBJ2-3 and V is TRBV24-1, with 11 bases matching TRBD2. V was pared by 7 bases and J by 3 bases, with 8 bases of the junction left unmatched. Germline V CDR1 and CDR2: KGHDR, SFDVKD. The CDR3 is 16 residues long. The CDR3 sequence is CATSITGTSGTDTQYF. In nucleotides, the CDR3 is TGTGCCACCAGCATAACCGGGACTAGCGGAACAGATACGCAGTATTTT.

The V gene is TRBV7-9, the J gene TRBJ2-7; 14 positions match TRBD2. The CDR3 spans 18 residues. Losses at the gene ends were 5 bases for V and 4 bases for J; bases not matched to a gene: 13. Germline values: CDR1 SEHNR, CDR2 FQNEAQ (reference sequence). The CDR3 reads CASSKAPGLAGVRYEQYF. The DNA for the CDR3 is TGTGCCAGCAGCAAAGCACCGGGACTAGCGGGAGTGAGGTACGAGCAGTACTTC.

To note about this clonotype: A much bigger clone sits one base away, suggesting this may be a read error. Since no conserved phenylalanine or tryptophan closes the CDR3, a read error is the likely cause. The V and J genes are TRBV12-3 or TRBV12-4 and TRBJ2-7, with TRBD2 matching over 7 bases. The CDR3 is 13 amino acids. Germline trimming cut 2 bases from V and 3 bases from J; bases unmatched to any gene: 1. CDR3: CASSLSGGYEQYL. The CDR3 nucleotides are TGTGCCAGCAGTTTATCGGGGGGCTACGAGCAGTACCTC.

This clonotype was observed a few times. The CDR3 region is CASNRLAGFSTDTQYF. As DNA, the CDR3 is TGTGCCAGCAACCGTCTAGCGGGATTTAGCACAGATACGCAGTATTTT. This sequence joins TRBV6-1 and TRBJ2-3; 9 nucleotides agree with TRBD2. The germline CDR1 and CDR2 sequences are MNHNS and SASEGT. Trimming cost V 7 bases and J 0 bases; bases outside gene matches: 8. The CDR3 loop spans 16 amino acids.

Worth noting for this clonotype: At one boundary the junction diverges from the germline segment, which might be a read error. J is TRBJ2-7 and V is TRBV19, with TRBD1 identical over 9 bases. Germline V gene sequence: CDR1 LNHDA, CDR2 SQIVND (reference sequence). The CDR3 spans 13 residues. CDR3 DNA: TGTGCCAGTAGTCAAACAGGGGGCTACGAGCAGCACTTC. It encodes CASSQTGGYEQHF.

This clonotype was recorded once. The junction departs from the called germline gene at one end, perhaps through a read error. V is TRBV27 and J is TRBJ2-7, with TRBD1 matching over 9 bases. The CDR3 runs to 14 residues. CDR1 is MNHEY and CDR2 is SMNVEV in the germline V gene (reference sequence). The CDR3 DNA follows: TGTGCCAGCAGTGCCTACAGGGGGCCCTACGAGCAGTGCTTC. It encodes CASSAYRGPYEQCF.

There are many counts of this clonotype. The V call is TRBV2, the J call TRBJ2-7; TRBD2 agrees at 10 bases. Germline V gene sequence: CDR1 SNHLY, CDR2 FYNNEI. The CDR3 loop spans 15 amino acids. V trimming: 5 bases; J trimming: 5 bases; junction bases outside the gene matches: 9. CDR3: CASSPNLAGADEQYF. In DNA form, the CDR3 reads TGTGCCAGCAGTCCTAATCTAGCGGGAGCAGACGAGCAGTACTTC.

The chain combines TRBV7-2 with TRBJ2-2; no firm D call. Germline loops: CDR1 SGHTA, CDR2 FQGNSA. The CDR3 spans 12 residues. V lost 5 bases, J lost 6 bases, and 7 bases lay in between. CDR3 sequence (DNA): TGTGCCAGCAGCCCCCCCCCCGGGGAGCTGTTTTTT. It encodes CASSPPPGELFF.

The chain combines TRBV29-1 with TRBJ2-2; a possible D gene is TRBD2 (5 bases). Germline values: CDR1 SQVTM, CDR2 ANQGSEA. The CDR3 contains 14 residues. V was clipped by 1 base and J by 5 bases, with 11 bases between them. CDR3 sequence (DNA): TGCAGCGTTGAAGCGGGGTTGAGGACCGGGGAGCTGTTTTTT. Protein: CSVEAGLRTGELFF.

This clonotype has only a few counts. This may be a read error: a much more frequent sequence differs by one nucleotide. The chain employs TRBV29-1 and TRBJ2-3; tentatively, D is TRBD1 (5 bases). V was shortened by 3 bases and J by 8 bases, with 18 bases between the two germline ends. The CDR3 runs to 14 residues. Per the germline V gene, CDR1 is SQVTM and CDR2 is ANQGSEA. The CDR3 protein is CSVDEAQPGATQYF. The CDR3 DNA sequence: TGCAGCGTTGATGAGGCCCAGCCTGGGGCTACGCAGTATTTT.